This T cell receptor beta chain was retrieved from a study of CD8 T cells in Susac syndrome. RNA, at about 0.45 to 1 ug, was reverse transcribed with random hexamers. An immunoSEQ multiplex PCR amplified TCR beta CDR3 over 54 Vbeta and 13 Jbeta. In TCRdb, the immunoSEQ multiplex PCR reads were re-called with MiXCR into one record per CDR3 protein. The sample includes about 180,000 distinct CDR3 sequences, around 96% of them seen just once. CD8+ and CD4+ T cells from blood underwent TCR beta sequencing, which was carried out in a high-throughput format. Germline CDR1 SGHVS, CDR2 FQNEAQ. The V end lost 1 base, the J end lost 3 bases, and 10 bases lay between the germline ends. The CDR3 covers 15 residues.

This TCR was sampled from a human donor with Susac syndrome. This chain links TRBV7-8 with TRBJ1-5; possibly TRBD1 for D (6 bases). Sequences were obtained from CD4+ T cells from PBMCs. The CDR3 loop reads CASSLESGDNQPQHF. CDR3 nucleotide sequence: TGTGCCAGCAGCTTAGAATCAGGGGACAATCAGCCCCAGCATTTT.